This T cell receptor (beta chain) was profiled in a study of blood T cell repertoires in COVID-19. This CDR3 comprises 15 residues. Germline V gives CDR1 MDHEN, CDR2 SYDVKM. V lost 5 bases to trimming and J lost 0 bases, with 11 bases between them. Only in-frame clones appear in the TCRdb table, and some are missing; sequencing was by immunoSEQ multiplex PCR. The sample lists roughly 200,000 clones, about 84% occurring once. The sequence was obtained from a middle-aged man with acute COVID-19. V is TRBV28 and J is TRBJ1-5; D possibly corresponds to TRBD1 (5 bases). Sequencing was carried out using PBMCs or T cells enriched from blood (not recorded which). The CDR3 sequence is CASSPDIYSNQPQHF. The CDR3 bases are TGTGCCAGCAGTCCGGACATTTATAGCAATCAGCCCCAGCATTTT.